This is a list of T cell receptor beta chains from one sample in a study of T cell responses to AZD1222 COVID-19 vaccine. TCRdb's table, derived via immunoSEQ multiplex PCR, lists solely in-frame clones and lacks some. The data hold over 85,000 clones, with around 87% observed a single time. The sequencing used peripheral blood, collected on day 0 of AZD1222 vaccination. The receptors shown here come from an adult in good health. Both conserved end residues are part of each CDR3. The order of the fields is V gene, CDR3 length, J gene, CDR3 protein.

TRBV2	13	TRBJ2-7	CASRGTTGGEQYF
TRBV5-6	16	TRBJ2-7	CASSLRGTGGTYEQYF
TRBV7-8	15	TRBJ1-6	CASSPGEGSYSPLHF
TRBV11-2	14	TRBJ2-3	CASSFISGADTQYF
TRBV6-5	14	TRBJ1-6	CASDPGRVDSPLHF
TRBV2	15	TRBJ2-7	CASSEGTPSSYEQYF
TRBV7-9	16	TRBJ1-2	CASSPPFTGANYGYTF
TRBV27	15	TRBJ1-2	CASRRQALLRYGYTF
TRBV9	17	TRBJ2-7	CASSVGFERGAPYEQYF
TRBV7-9	15	TRBJ1-1	CASSSTGGKGTEAFF
TRBV28	12	TRBJ1-2	CASSDTGPSYTF
TRBV4-2	13	TRBJ1-1	CASSLSGGGEAFF
TRBV7-2	15	TRBJ2-3	CASSPRRGGTDTQYF
TRBV11-2	13	TRBJ2-2	CASSLGENGELFF
TRBV6-1	17	TRBJ1-1	CASSGLGGTALNTEAFF
TRBV10-3	16	TRBJ2-1	CAISESRTGGFNEQFF
TRBV6-2/TRBV6-3	15	TRBJ2-3	CASSLIAGQLYTQYF
TRBV9	15	TRBJ2-7	CASSVQTGDTYEQYF
TRBV7-9	15	TRBJ1-4	CASSLGAGGGEKLFF
TRBV7-9	17	TRBJ1-5	CASSSTGTEGYNQPQHF
TRBV7-3	17	TRBJ2-6	CASSLTAGVSGANVLTF
TRBV5-1	15	TRBJ1-4	CASSLYGGDSEKLFF
TRBV9	18	TRBJ2-6	CASSAPGTGYTGANVLTF
TRBV12-3/TRBV12-4	12	TRBJ1-2	CASTSEPMGYTF
TRBV23-1	16	TRBJ1-3	CASSHCSWWSGNTIYF
TRBV19	15	TRBJ1-3	CASSPGTGAGNTIYF
TRBV7-2	16	TRBJ1-1	CASSLTRDRADTEAFF
TRBV29-1	13	TRBJ1-1	CSVSGTGDTEAFF
TRBV18	13	TRBJ2-5	CASSPLQGETQYF
TRBV18	14	TRBJ2-5	CASSPIGNQETQYF
TRBV7-9	15	TRBJ2-5	CASSYVGGLQETQYF
TRBV4-3	16	TRBJ2-1	CASSRNAGGDYNEQFF
TRBV7-3	16	TRBJ2-2	CASSLNSGGTTGELFF
TRBV6-1	16	TRBJ2-1	CASSEPPGGAYNEQFF
TRBV5-5	15	TRBJ1-3	CASSLGWGTGNTIYF
TRBV5-6	17	TRBJ1-6	CASSPARGVLPNSPLHF
TRBV7-3	16	TRBJ2-3	CASSLMGTGNTDTQYF
TRBV7-6	16	TRBJ2-2	CASRGSIQGNTGELFF
TRBV27	12	TRBJ1-1	CASSFWGTEAFF
TRBV19	16	TRBJ1-2	CASSMNEPGQSLGYTF
TRBV7-6	18	TRBJ2-3	CASSLAPPAGGSTDTQYF
TRBV5-4	16	TRBJ1-1	CASSALPGQGPVGAFF
TRBV29-1	15	TRBJ1-1	CSVKGQGNRNTEAFF
TRBV28	15	TRBJ2-7	CASSTGTSGDYEQYF
TRBV7-9	13	TRBJ1-1	CASSLGALRVAFF
TRBV12-3/TRBV12-4	12	TRBJ1-2	CASSFTNYGYTF
TRBV27	14	TRBJ1-5	CASSRTGGDQPQHF
TRBV14	15	TRBJ1-4	CASSHPTGVNEKLFF
TRBV23-1	16	TRBJ2-7	CASSQSRDRLTGEQYF
TRBV6-5	12	TRBJ2-1	CASKATYNEQFF
TRBV4-1	18	TRBJ2-3	CASSQDRTSGVLTDTQYF
TRBV11-3	12	TRBJ2-1	CASRGRGGEQFF